The clone carrying this TCR beta chain was recorded a few times. Its target is unknown. The time point was: patch test 1, 2 weeks after DPC sensitization. Treatment indicated: therapeutic diphenylcyclopropenone sensitization with weekly scalp DPC. The sample comes from a study of human T cells and chemical hapten exposure. Study-wide context: Across the whole study, which lasted 20 to 30 weeks, patients were given diphenylcyclopropenone on the scalp once a week. The study, taken as a whole, reports: PT1 expanded TCR counts correlated positively with patch test score.

TCRdb reprocessed the RACE reads via MiXCR and lists one record per CDR3 protein. The data contain about 120,000 distinct CDR3 sequences, about 12% of them singletons. Germline CDR1 and CDR2: DFQATT and SNEGSKA (reference sequence). The CDR3 extends over 15 amino acids. V shed 3 bases and J shed 6 bases, with 21 bases lying between them. The chain joins TRBV20-1 to TRBJ2-7, with D possibly called TRBD1 or TRBD2 (5 bases each). The source was whole blood, collected in connection with sensitization to the hapten diphenylcyclopropenone (DPC). The receptor's source is a woman aged 50 to 65 with alopecia areata. Some clones in this sample may be carry-over from other donors' samples. CDR3 region: CSASDPTQGSGEQYF. The CDR3 DNA reads as TGCAGTGCTAGCGACCCAACGCAGGGAAGCGGCGAGCAGTACTTC.